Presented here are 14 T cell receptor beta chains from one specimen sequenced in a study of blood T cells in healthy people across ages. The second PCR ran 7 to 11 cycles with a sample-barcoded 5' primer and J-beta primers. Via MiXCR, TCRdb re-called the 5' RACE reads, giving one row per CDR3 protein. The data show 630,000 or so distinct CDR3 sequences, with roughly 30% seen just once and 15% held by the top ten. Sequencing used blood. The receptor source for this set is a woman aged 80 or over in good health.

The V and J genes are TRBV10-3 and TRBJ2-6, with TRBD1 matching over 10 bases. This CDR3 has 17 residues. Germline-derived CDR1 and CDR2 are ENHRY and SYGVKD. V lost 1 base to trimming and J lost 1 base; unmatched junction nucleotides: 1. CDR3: CAISEWGQGSGANVLTF. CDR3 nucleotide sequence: TGTGCCATCAGTGAGTGGGGACAGGGGTCTGGGGCCAACGTCCTGACTTTC.

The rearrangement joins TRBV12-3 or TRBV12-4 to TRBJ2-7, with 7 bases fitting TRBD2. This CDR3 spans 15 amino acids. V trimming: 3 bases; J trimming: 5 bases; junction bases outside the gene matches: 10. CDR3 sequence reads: CASSFVGGSYDEQYF. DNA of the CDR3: TGTGCCAGCAGTTTCGTGGGGGGGTCATACGACGAGCAGTACTTC.

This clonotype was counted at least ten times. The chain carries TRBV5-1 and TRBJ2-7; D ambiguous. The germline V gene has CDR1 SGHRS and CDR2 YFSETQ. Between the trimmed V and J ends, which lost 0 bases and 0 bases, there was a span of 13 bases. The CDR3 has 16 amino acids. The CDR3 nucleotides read TGCGCCAGCAGCTTGGAGGGCGGAGCCCTCTCCTACGAGCAGTACTTC. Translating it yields CASSLEGGALSYEQYF.

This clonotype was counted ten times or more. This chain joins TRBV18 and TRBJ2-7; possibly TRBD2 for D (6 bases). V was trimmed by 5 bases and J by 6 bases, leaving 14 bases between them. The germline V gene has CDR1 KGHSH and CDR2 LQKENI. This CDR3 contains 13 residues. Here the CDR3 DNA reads TGTGCCAGCTCATCCACGGAGGGGCTCGAGCAGTACTTC. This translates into CASSSTEGLEQYF.

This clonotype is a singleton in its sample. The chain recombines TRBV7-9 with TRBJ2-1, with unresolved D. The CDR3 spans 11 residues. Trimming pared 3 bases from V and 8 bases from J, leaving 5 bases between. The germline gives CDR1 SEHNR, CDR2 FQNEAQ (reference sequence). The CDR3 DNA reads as TGTGCCAGCAGCTTTGTTCATGAGCAGTTCTTC. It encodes CASSFVHEQFF.

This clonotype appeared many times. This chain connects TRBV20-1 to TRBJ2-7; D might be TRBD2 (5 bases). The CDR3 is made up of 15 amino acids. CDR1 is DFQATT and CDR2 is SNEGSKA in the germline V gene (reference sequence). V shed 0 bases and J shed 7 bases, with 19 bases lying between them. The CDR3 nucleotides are TGCAGTGCTAGAGAGCCATTATGGCCCACGGGAGAGCAGTACTTC. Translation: CSAREPLWPTGEQYF.

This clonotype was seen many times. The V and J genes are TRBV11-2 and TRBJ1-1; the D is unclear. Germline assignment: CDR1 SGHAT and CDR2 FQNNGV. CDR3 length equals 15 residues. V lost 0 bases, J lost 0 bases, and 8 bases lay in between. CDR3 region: CASSLDVVMNTEAFF. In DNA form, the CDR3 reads TGTGCCAGCAGCTTAGACGTGGTTATGAACACTGAAGCTTTCTTT.

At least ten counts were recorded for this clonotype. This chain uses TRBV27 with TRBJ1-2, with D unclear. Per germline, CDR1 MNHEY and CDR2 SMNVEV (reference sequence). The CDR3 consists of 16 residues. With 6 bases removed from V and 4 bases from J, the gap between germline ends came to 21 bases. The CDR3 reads CASSPGSLLGGYGYTF. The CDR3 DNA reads TGTGCCAGCAGCCCCGGGTCACTCCTGGGAGGCTATGGCTACACCTTC.

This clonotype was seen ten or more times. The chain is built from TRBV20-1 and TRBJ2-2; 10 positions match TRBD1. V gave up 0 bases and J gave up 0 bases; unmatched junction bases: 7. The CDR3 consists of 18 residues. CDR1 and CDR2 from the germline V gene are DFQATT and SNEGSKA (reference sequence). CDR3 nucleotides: TGCAGTGCTAGAGAAACGGACAGGGGGTTCGCGAACACCGGGGAGCTGTTTTTT. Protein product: CSARETDRGFANTGELFF.

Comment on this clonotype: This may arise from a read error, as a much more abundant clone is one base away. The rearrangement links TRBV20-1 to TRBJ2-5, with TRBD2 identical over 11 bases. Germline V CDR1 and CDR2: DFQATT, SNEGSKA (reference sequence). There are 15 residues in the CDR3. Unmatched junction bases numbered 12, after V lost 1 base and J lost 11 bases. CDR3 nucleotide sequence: TGCAGTGCTAGAGGGCTAGCGGGGGGTGTCAATGAGCAGTACTTC. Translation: CSARGLAGGVNEQYF.

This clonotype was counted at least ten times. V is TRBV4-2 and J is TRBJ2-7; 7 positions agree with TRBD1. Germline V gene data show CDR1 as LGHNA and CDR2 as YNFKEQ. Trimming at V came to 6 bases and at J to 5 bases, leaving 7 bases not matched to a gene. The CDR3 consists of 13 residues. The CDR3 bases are TGTGCCAGCAGGAATACAGGGGAAGACGAGCAGTACTTC. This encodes CASRNTGEDEQYF.

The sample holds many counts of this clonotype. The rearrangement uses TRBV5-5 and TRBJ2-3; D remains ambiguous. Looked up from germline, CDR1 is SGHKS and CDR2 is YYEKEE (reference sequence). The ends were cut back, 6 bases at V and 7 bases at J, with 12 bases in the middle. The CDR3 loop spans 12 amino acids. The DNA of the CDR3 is TGTGCCAGCACCGACGCCAGGTATACGCAGTATTTT. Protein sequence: CASTDARYTQYF.

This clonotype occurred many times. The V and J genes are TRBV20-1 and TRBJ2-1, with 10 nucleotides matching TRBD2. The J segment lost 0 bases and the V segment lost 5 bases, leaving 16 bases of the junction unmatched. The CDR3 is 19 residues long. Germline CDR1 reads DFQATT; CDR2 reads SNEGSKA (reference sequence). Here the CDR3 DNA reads TGCAGTGCTGCCGCTCTAGCGGGGGAGCTTCAAAACTCCTACAATGAGCAGTTCTTC. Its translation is CSAAALAGELQNSYNEQFF.

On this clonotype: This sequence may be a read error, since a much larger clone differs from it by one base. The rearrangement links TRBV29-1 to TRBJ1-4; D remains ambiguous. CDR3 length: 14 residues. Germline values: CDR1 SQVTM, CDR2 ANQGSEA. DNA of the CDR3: TGCAGCGTTGAAGGGGATGCAACTAATGGAAAACTGTTTTTT. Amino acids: CSVEGDATNGKLFF.